The 10 T cell receptor beta chains given below trace back to one sample, sequenced in a study of CD8+CD57+ T cells in acquired aplastic anemia. CDR3 and TCR beta VDJ profiling relied on a genomic DNA template. TCRdb called the reads again in MiXCR, with one record for every CDR3 protein. Of tens of thousands of distinct CDR3 sequences in the sample, around 80% are singletons; the top ten hold over 20%. The specimen sequenced was sorted CD4+, CD8+, or CD8+CD57+ T cells (not recorded which) from PBMCs. The receptors come from a human donor in good health, serving as a control.

The V and J genes are TRBV25-1 and TRBJ1-4, with D possibly matching TRBD1 (5 bases). The germline V gene encodes CDR1 MGHDK and CDR2 SYGVNS. Trimming took 3 bases from V and 7 from J, leaving 12 bases between them. The CDR3 sequence is 14 residues long. CDR3 DNA sequence: TGTGCCAGCAGTGATCTCCAGGGCCGTGAAAAACTGTTTTTT. Translating it yields CASSDLQGREKLFF.

V gene TRBV9 combines with J gene TRBJ1-6; D is uncertain. CDR1 SGDLS and CDR2 YYNGEE come from the germline V gene. Trimming cost V 3 bases and J 3 bases, with 13 bases left between them. The CDR3 covers 16 residues. The CDR3: CASSDARHDYNSPLHF. In nucleotides, the CDR3 is TGTGCCAGCAGCGACGCACGACATGACTATAATTCACCCCTCCACTTT.

V gene TRBV15 combines with J gene TRBJ2-2; D is possibly TRBD2 (6 bases). The CDR3 spans 14 residues. Trimming took 5 bases from V and 0 from J, leaving 7 bases between them. From germline, CDR1 is LNHNV and CDR2 YYDKDF (reference sequence). Written as DNA, the CDR3 is TGTGCCACCAGCGGGACTCCGAACACCGGGGAGCTGTTTTTT. Protein sequence: CATSGTPNTGELFF. The full variable domain, in which reference TRBV15 and TRBJ2-2 provide the parts outside the CDR3, is DAMVIQNPRYQVTQFGKPVTLSCSQTLNHNVMYWYQQKSSQAPKLLFHYYDKDFNNEADTPDNFQSRRPNTSFCFLDIRSPGLGDTAMYLCATSGTPNTGELFFGEGSRLTVL.

The rearrangement links TRBV7-8 to TRBJ1-6; TRBD1 is a possible D gene (5 bases). This CDR3 is 13 amino acids long. The germline CDR1 and CDR2 sequences are SGHVS and FQNEAQ. The germline V and J ends were trimmed by 5 bases and 9 bases, with 11 bases remaining between them. The CDR3 sequence: CASSQGAGSPLHF. The CDR3 nucleotides are TGTGCCAGCAGCCAAGGGGCGGGTTCACCCCTCCACTTT.

The DNA of the CDR3 is TGTGCCACCAGCAATGGTTATAACACTGAAGCTTTCTTT. Its protein product is CATSNGYNTEAFF. The chain joins TRBV15 to TRBJ1-1, with no clear D. V was shortened by 4 bases and J by 2 bases, with 8 bases between the two germline ends. CDR1 is LNHNV and CDR2 is YYDKDF in the germline V gene (reference sequence). This CDR3 comprises 13 residues.

This clonotype has a handful of counts. This chain links TRBV24-1 with TRBJ1-2; D is possibly TRBD1 (6 bases). This CDR3 region has 14 residues. V was pared by 4 bases and J by 0 bases, with 8 bases between. Germline loops: CDR1 KGHDR, CDR2 SFDVKD. CDR3 region: CATSDRTANYGYTF. CDR3 coding DNA: TGTGCCACCAGTGACCGGACAGCTAACTATGGCTACACCTTC.

This chain links TRBV24-1 with TRBJ2-7; D not certain. CDR3 length: 14 residues. V gave up 7 bases and J gave up 2 bases, with 14 bases separating them. Germline lookup yields CDR1 KGHDR and CDR2 SFDVKD. This CDR3 reads CATRPVLSTYEQYF. In DNA, the CDR3 is TGTGCCACCAGGCCTGTTTTAAGTACCTACGAGCAGTACTTC.

V and J are TRBV25-1 and TRBJ2-7, with 7 bases matching TRBD1. Germline-derived CDR1 and CDR2 are MGHDK and SYGVNS. Trimming at V came to 8 bases and at J to 0 bases, leaving 10 bases not matched to a gene. The CDR3 length is 15 residues. For the CDR3, the DNA is TGTGCCAGCGGGGAACAGGGGTTGCCCTCCTACGAGCAGTACTTC. Translating it yields CASGEQGLPSYEQYF.

The V gene is TRBV7-2, the J gene TRBJ2-7, with TRBD1 matching 7 bases. CDR1 SGHTA and CDR2 FQGNSA come from the germline V gene. CDR3 length: 13 residues. Losses at the gene ends were 4 bases for V and 3 bases for J; bases not matched to a gene: 3. CDR3 coding DNA: TGTGCCAGCAGCTGGGGACAGAGCTACGAGCAGTACTTC. Translating gives CASSWGQSYEQYF.

This clonotype was detected only once. The CDR3 does not end in the conserved phenylalanine or tryptophan, so this is likely a read error. The limits of the CDR3 on the DNA are not certain, so only TCRdb's listed CDR3 is given. This rearrangement joins TRBV7-9 to TRBJ1-1. Germline V gives CDR1 SEHNR, CDR2 FQNEAQ (reference sequence). The CDR3 adds up to 8 amino acids, both ends counted. CDR3: CASSLPVA.